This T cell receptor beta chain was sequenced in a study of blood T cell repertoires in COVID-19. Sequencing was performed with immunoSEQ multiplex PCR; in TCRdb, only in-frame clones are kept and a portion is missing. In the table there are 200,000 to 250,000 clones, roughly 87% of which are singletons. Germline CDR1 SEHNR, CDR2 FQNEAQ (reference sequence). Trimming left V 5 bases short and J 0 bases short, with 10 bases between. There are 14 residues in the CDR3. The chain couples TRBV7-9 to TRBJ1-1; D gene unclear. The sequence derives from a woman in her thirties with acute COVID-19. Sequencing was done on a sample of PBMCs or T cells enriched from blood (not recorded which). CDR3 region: CASSRIQVNTEAFF. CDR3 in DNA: TGTGCCAGCAGCCGAATTCAGGTGAACACTGAAGCTTTCTTT.